This T cell receptor beta chain came from a study of blood T cells in healthy people across ages (dated by TCRdb to between 2014 and 2017). Background on the whole study: In model experiments, template switching captured about one uniquely barcoded TCR beta cDNA molecule for every two T cells. To track age-related changes in TCR beta repertoire diversity, the study relied on deep sequencing normalized with unique cDNA molecular identifiers. The donors were divided into four age groups: young (average approximately 17 years), middle-aged (approximately 42), aged (around 59) and long-lived (about 80). Using the same blood draw, the study looked at two additional independent replicas of 1 million unique cDNA reads for two donors, one aged 18 to 30 and the other aged 80 or older. To avoid experimental bias, donors of different ages were randomly spread across the sequencing lanes. On the study overall, not on this receptor specifically: Estimates of total diversity based on one million sequenced T cells were regarded as lower bounds and as underestimates. Donor CMV infection status was unknown, potentially confounding age-related changes in expanded clonotypes. Compared with the aged group, the long-lived group had more naive CD4+ T cells, fewer expanded clones and increased TCR diversity, suggesting age selection. The percentage of naive T cells measured by flow cytometry correlated strongly with observed TCR beta diversity. Since profiling was done on bulk unsorted PBMCs, naive and antigen-experienced compartments could not be conclusively compared. Observed TCR beta diversity per million T cells fell roughly linearly with age, and a significant reduction was already apparent by age around 44.

Donors were 39 systemically healthy Caucasian individuals from Russia aged about 6 to 100 years. Approximately 9.7 milliliters of peripheral blood were drawn from each donor into EDTA-treated Vacutainer tubes. PBMCs were isolated by Ficoll-Paque density-gradient centrifugation, with at least 7 million obtained per sample. Trizol reagent was used to extract total RNA from PBMCs, with at least 6 micrograms per sample. The percentages of naive CD45RAhigh/CD27high T cells were determined by flow cytometry on a PBMC aliquot from every donor. The library was made by 5' RACE. A second PCR of roughly 7 to 11 cycles was run with a J-beta primer mix and a sample-barcoded 5' primer. A unique molecular identifier was introduced onto each TCR beta cDNA molecule by a template-switch 5' adaptor carrying 12 random nucleotides. At least 3 million CDR3-containing paired-end reads were obtained from each sample. All of the RNA was converted into first-strand cDNA using the Mint cDNA synthesis kit, with a TRBC-specific oligonucleotide serving as the primer. Following uracil-DNA glycosylase treatment, a first 18-cycle PCR with universal primers M1SS and BC2_uni_R was performed on all cDNA. As for the original processing: For normalization, 1 million high-quality reads were randomly selected from each sample, with every read carrying a distinct molecular identifier. Reads sharing molecular identifiers were discarded rather than binned into consensus sequences. CDR3 identification, clonotype clustering and error correction used MiTCR with a Q25 quality threshold and the strictest error-elimination algorithm. A nonparametric unseen species model with Euler transformation was used to estimate lower-bound total TCR beta diversity. TCRdb itself trimmed the public reads at Q25 with fastp, ran MiXCR and retained productive beta chains. Entries that share a CDR3 protein sequence are merged under the most common genes and DNA. These V and J calls rely on TCRdb rather than the paper's analysis. This sample comprises around 1,900,000 distinct CDR3 sequences, around 42% of them detected only once. In total, the top ten clones hold more than 20% of the sample.

The germline V gene (reference sequence) yields DFQATT for CDR1 and SNEGSKA for CDR2. The CDR3 goes from the cysteine to the phenylalanine over 14 residues. This entry keeps only the CDR3 DNA: 42 bases, framed from base 1. V and J are trimmed by 0 bases and 6 bases, and the gene matches miss 7 bases of the junction. A remark on this clonotype: The specificity of this receptor is unknown. Per-base qualities were not stored, and no clone one base away is much larger.

Input material: blood. This chain is built from TRBV20-1 and TRBJ2-7; 8 bases in the junction line up with TRBD1. The receptor was isolated from a human donor in good health. The bases read TGCAGTGCTAGAGAGGTGAACAGGGGGAGCGAGCAGTACTTC. This is translated as CSAREVNRGSEQYF.